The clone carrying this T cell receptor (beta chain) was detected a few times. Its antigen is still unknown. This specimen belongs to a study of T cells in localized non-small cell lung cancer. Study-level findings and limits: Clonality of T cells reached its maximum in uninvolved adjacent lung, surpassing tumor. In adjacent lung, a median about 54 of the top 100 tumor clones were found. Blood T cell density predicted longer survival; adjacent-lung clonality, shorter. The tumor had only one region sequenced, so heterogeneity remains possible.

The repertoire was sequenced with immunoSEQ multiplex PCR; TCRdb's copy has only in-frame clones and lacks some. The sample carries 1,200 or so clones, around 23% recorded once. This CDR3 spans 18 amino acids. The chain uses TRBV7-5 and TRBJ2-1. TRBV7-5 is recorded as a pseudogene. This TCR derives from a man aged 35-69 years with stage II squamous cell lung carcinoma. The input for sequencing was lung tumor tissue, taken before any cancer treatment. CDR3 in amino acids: CVRSLAPQEGPRYNEQFF. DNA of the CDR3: TGTGTCAGAAGCTTAGCACCCCAGGAAGGTCCTAGGTACAATGAGCAGTTCTTC.